Presented here are 28 T cell receptor beta chains from one specimen sequenced in a study of blood T cell repertoires in COVID-19. The assay was immunoSEQ multiplex PCR, and TCRdb's table has in-frame clones only and misses some. The repertoire holds 140,000 to 150,000 clones, 70% to 90% seen once, with around 8% in the top ten. The sequenced sample consisted of peripheral blood. These receptors were collected from a woman aged 55-70 years with COVID-19, enrolled during active disease.

The CDR3 bases are TGTGCCAGCAGTTACTCGAAGAGGGAGACCCAGTACTTC. Translating it yields CASSYSKRETQYF. The chain links TRBV6-2 or TRBV6-3 to TRBJ2-5; D unclear. CDR3 length: 13 amino acids. The germline V and J ends were trimmed by 0 bases and 5 bases, with 7 bases remaining between them. The germline CDR1 and CDR2 sequences are MNHEY and SVGEGT.

The genes are TRBV5-4 and TRBJ2-5; D unresolved. Germline CDR1 is SGHNT and CDR2 is YYREEE (reference sequence). With 0 bases removed from V and 5 bases from J, the gap between germline ends came to 17 bases. The CDR3 is 16 residues long. The CDR3 nucleotides are TGTGCCAGCAGCTTGGATCGGGTGGGTTCTGTGGAGACCCAGTACTTC. This translates into CASSLDRVGSVETQYF.

The V and J genes are TRBV4-1 and TRBJ2-1, with TRBD2 matching over 10 bases. This CDR3 spans 16 amino acids. The germline CDR1 and CDR2 sequences are MGHRA and YSYEKL. Trimming at V came to 6 bases and at J to 0 bases, leaving 5 bases not matched to a gene. The CDR3 DNA is TGCGCCAGCAGACCTAGCGGGGGTAGCTCCTACAATGAGCAGTTCTTC. Its protein product is CASRPSGGSSYNEQFF.

This chain links TRBV12-3 or TRBV12-4 with TRBJ2-5; D gene uncertain. V was trimmed by 3 bases and J by 5 bases, leaving 10 bases between them. CDR3 length equals 13 residues. CDR3 nucleotide sequence: TGTGCCAGCAGTTTGCCCGCGGTGGAGACCCAGTACTTC. It encodes CASSLPAVETQYF.

The chain uses TRBV2 and TRBJ1-3; D is undetermined. The CDR3 length is 15 residues. Germline V CDR1 and CDR2: SNHLY, FYNNEI. The V end lost 10 bases, the J end lost 0 bases, and 16 bases lay between the germline ends. DNA for the CDR3: TGTGCCACCGCAGGCCAGATCTTCTCTGGAAACACCATATATTTT. Its protein product is CATAGQIFSGNTIYF. Based on the CDR3 plus reference TRBV2 and TRBJ1-3, the full variable domain is EPEVTQTPSHQVTQMGQEVILRCVPISNHLYFYWYRQILGQKVEFLVSFYNNEISEKSEIFDDQFSVERPDGSNFTLKIRSTKLEDSAMYFCATAGQIFSGNTIYFGEGSWLTVV.

The genes are TRBV7-9 and TRBJ1-4; D not certain. The germline CDR1 and CDR2 sequences are SEHNR and FQNEAQ (reference sequence). V was trimmed by 6 bases and J by 0 bases, leaving 11 bases between them. The CDR3 has 15 residues. DNA of the CDR3: TGTGCCAGCAGTCCCGGGAGAACAACTAATGAAAAACTGTTTTTT. This gives the protein CASSPGRTTNEKLFF.

The rearrangement joins TRBV2 to TRBJ2-1; D remains unclear. CDR3 length equals 11 residues. Germline CDR1 SNHLY, CDR2 FYNNEI. V was pared by 6 bases and J by 11 bases, with 11 bases between. The CDR3 bases are TGTGCCAGCAGCCCCCAGGTTCAGCAGTTCTTC. As protein: CASSPQVQQFF.

This clone came up a few times. This chain connects TRBV27 to TRBJ2-2; 10 nucleotides line up with TRBD2. Germline lookup yields CDR1 MNHEY and CDR2 SMNVEV (reference sequence). The CDR3 has 16 amino acids. The V gene end was trimmed by 3 bases and the J gene end by 6 bases; junction bases not matched to a gene: 7. DNA of the CDR3: TGTGCCAGCAGTTTCTCGAGCGGGGGGGCGGCCGGGGAGCTGTTTTTT. Protein sequence: CASSFSSGGAAGELFF.

The genes are TRBV18 and TRBJ2-1; the match to TRBD1 covers 9 bases. This CDR3 spans 15 amino acids. Trimming at V came to 3 bases and at J to 7 bases, leaving 7 bases not matched to a gene. The germline gives CDR1 KGHSH, CDR2 LQKENI. CDR3 DNA: TGTGCCAGCTCACCGCTACAGGGGGCCGAGAATGAGCAGTTCTTC. Translated, it gives CASSPLQGAENEQFF. The variable domain in full, with the rest retrieved from reference TRBV18 and TRBJ2-1, is NAGVMQNPRHLVRRRGQEARLRCSPMKGHSHVYWYRQLPEEGLKFMVYLQKENIIDESGMPKERFSAEFPKEGPSILRIQQVVRGDSAAYFCASSPLQGAENEQFFGPGTRLTVL.

The rearrangement links TRBV4-3 to TRBJ2-7; D possibly corresponds to TRBD2 (7 bases). Trimming stripped 5 bases from V and 6 bases from J, with 20 bases between. The germline gives CDR1 LGHNA, CDR2 YSLEER. This CDR3 comprises 15 residues. The CDR3 sequence: CASSYLGGDLSEQYF. CDR3 bases: TGCGCCAGCAGCTATTTAGGGGGGGATCTTAGCGAGCAGTACTTC.

This chain uses TRBV10-2 with TRBJ2-1; the match to TRBD2 covers 8 bases. CDR1 WSHSY and CDR2 SAAADI come from the germline V gene. Unmatched junction bases numbered 7, after V lost 2 bases and J lost 7 bases. The CDR3 covers 15 residues. As DNA, the CDR3 is TGCGCCAGCAGTGAGAAACGGGGGGGCAGGAATGAGCAGTTCTTC. As protein: CASSEKRGGRNEQFF.

This rearrangement joins TRBV5-1 to TRBJ1-2; the D gene is possibly TRBD1 (6 bases). V was trimmed by 1 base and J by 2 bases, leaving 18 bases between them. Germline values: CDR1 SGHRS, CDR2 YFSETQ. CDR3 length: 17 amino acids. In DNA form, the CDR3 reads TGCGCCAGCAGCTTGTGGGGGCAGGGTACCCTCAACTATGGCTACACCTTC. This gives the protein CASSLWGQGTLNYGYTF.

V gene TRBV24-1 combines with J gene TRBJ2-3; 16 nucleotides align to TRBD2. The CDR3 spans 17 residues. Germline CDR1 and CDR2: KGHDR and SFDVKD. V dropped 4 bases and J dropped 6; count of bases not matched to a gene: 6. The CDR3 sequence: CATSDPGLAGGWDTQYF. The CDR3 coding sequence is TGTGCCACCAGTGACCCGGGACTAGCGGGGGGGTGGGATACGCAGTATTTT.

This clone has more than one count but fewer than ten. This rearrangement joins TRBV2 to TRBJ2-1; TRBD1 matches at 10 bases. This CDR3 spans 15 amino acids. Germline V gene data show CDR1 as SNHLY and CDR2 as FYNNEI. Trimming removed 6 bases from V and 4 bases from J; junction bases left unmatched: 6. The CDR3 bases are TGTGCCAGCAGAATTGGGACAGGGGAGTACAATGAGCAGTTCTTC. This translates into CASRIGTGEYNEQFF. The whole variable domain, filled in from reference TRBV2 and TRBJ2-1, reads EPEVTQTPSHQVTQMGQEVILRCVPISNHLYFYWYRQILGQKVEFLVSFYNNEISEKSEIFDDQFSVERPDGSNFTLKIRSTKLEDSAMYFCASRIGTGEYNEQFFGPGTRLTVL.

The chain joins TRBV11-3 to TRBJ2-3; unclear D gene. The CDR3 spans 14 residues. Germline CDR1 is SGHNT and CDR2 is YENEEA. Trimming pared 0 bases from V and 0 bases from J, leaving 4 bases between. The CDR3 DNA is TGTGCCAGCAGCTTAGATACTAGCACAGATACGCAGTATTTT. Its translation is CASSLDTSTDTQYF.

V usage is TRBV18 and J usage is TRBJ2-1, with a tentative D call TRBD2 (5 bases). From germline, CDR1 is KGHSH and CDR2 LQKENI. V was shortened by 2 bases and J by 9 bases, with 8 bases between the two germline ends. The CDR3 is made up of 12 amino acids. The CDR3: CASSPTSGEQFF. The CDR3 nucleotides are TGTGCCAGCTCACCAACAAGCGGTGAGCAGTTCTTC.

The gene calls are TRBV27 and TRBJ1-1; D is possibly TRBD1 (6 bases). This CDR3 has 15 amino acids. V lost 0 bases to trimming and J lost 2 bases, with 10 bases between them. Per the germline V gene, CDR1 is MNHEY and CDR2 is SMNVEV (reference sequence). Here the CDR3 DNA reads TGTGCCAGCAGTTTATCCAGACAGGCAAACACTGAAGCTTTCTTT. Translation: CASSLSRQANTEAFF.

The genes are TRBV4-3 and TRBJ1-1; TRBD1 aligns across 10 bases. V lost 4 bases to trimming and J lost 7 bases; unmatched junction nucleotides: 3. Germline loops: CDR1 LGHNA, CDR2 YSLEER. The length of the CDR3 is 13 residues. The DNA of the CDR3 is TGCGCCAGCAGCCTGGGACAGGGGATTGAAGCTTTCTTT. The encoded protein is CASSLGQGIEAFF.

The rearrangement uses TRBV27 and TRBJ1-1; D uncertain. CDR1 is MNHEY, CDR2 SMNVEV, per germline (reference sequence). The CDR3 sequence is 15 residues long. V was shortened by 0 bases and J by 1 base, with 9 bases between the two germline ends. CDR3 sequence: CASSLSYPENTEAFF. DNA for the CDR3: TGTGCCAGCAGTTTATCGTATCCAGAGAACACTGAAGCTTTCTTT.

The chain recombines TRBV18 with TRBJ2-2; 7 nucleotides line up with TRBD1. This CDR3 contains 15 residues. In germline, CDR1 is KGHSH, CDR2 LQKENI. V shed 3 bases and J 3 bases; nucleotides not matched to a gene: 4. The CDR3, as DNA: TGTGCCAGCTCACCCCAAGGGACAGACACCGGGGAGCTGTTTTTT. Encoded protein: CASSPQGTDTGELFF.

The J gene is TRBJ1-1, the V gene TRBV7-2; D is perhaps TRBD1 (6 bases). V was cut by 6 bases and J by 6 bases, with 14 bases left in between. CDR1 and CDR2 (germline): SGHTA, FQGNSA. The CDR3 sequence is 13 residues long. CDR3 nucleotide sequence: TGTGCCAGCAGTCGCCGGGACAAACCTGAAGCTTTCTTT. Protein sequence: CASSRRDKPEAFF.

This clone came up a few times. This rearrangement joins TRBV3-1 (or the pseudogene TRBV3-2) to TRBJ1-2; 10 bases align to TRBD1. The CDR3 covers 15 residues. Germline CDR1 is LGHDT and CDR2 is YNNKEL (reference sequence). V dropped 3 bases and J dropped 3; count of bases not matched to a gene: 4. CDR3 region: CASSQRTGGDYGYTF. DNA of the CDR3: TGTGCCAGCAGCCAGCGGACAGGGGGAGACTATGGCTACACCTTC.

The chain combines TRBV6-5 with TRBJ1-1; D might be TRBD1 (6 bases). The CDR3 covers 14 residues. V shed 6 bases and J shed 3 bases, with 14 bases lying between them. Germline assignment: CDR1 MNHEY and CDR2 SVGAGI. The CDR3 region has the DNA TGTGCCAGCAGCCGCCAAGGGGGTTACACTGAAGCTTTCTTT. This gives the protein CASSRQGGYTEAFF.

In this sample, this clone turned up once. The J gene is TRBJ2-2, the V gene TRBV9; TRBD1 matches at 7 bases. With V trimmed by 4 bases and J by 4 bases, 13 bases remained unmatched. CDR3 length equals 17 residues. In germline, CDR1 is SGDLS, CDR2 YYNGEE. In nucleotides, the CDR3 is TGTGCCAGCAGCCCGAGCTTAGGGGGCTGGGGCACCGGGGAGCTGTTTTTT. Its translation: CASSPSLGGWGTGELFF.

The rearrangement joins TRBV7-3 to TRBJ2-2, with D possibly being TRBD1 (5 bases). The germline V and J ends were trimmed by 1 base and 7 bases, with 13 bases remaining between them. Germline-derived CDR1 and CDR2 are SGHTA and FQGTGA. This CDR3 contains 15 residues. CDR3 coding DNA: TGTGCCAGCAGCTTAATAGGCCAGGGTGGCGGGGAGCTGTTTTTT. Its translation: CASSLIGQGGGELFF.

The chain carries TRBV9 and TRBJ1-2; 9 bases line up with TRBD1. With V trimmed by 0 bases and J by 2 bases, 2 bases remained unmatched. The CDR3 consists of 15 residues. Germline CDR1 SGDLS, CDR2 YYNGEE. The CDR3 loop is CASSVGGTGNYGYTF. For the CDR3, the DNA is TGTGCCAGCAGCGTAGGGGGGACAGGGAACTATGGCTACACCTTC.

The chain joins TRBV7-7 to TRBJ2-2, with a tentative D call TRBD2 (5 bases). Trimming left V 3 bases short and J 0 bases short, with 11 bases between. The CDR3 has 16 residues. The germline V gene encodes CDR1 SSHAT and CDR2 FNYEAQ (reference sequence). The DNA for the CDR3 is TGTGCCAGCAGCTTTGAAAGCGGAGCGAACACCGGGGAGCTGTTTTTT. It yields the protein CASSFESGANTGELFF.

The J gene is TRBJ1-1, the V gene TRBV25-1; a weak D match, TRBD1 (5 bases). Trimming shortened V by 0 bases and J by 10 bases, and 12 bases separated the two germline ends. In germline, CDR1 is MGHDK, CDR2 SYGVNS. The CDR3 is made up of 13 amino acids. CDR3 protein: CASSEYGGDSAFF. The CDR3 nucleotides read TGTGCCAGCAGTGAATATGGAGGGGACTCAGCTTTCTTT.